The next 14 T cell receptor beta chains were all read from a single sample in a study of T cells in Graves' hyperthyroidism and ophthalmopathy (dated by TCRdb to the late 2010s). The library came from multiplex PCR. Sequencing was performed on an Illumina HiSeq 2000. TCR beta CDR3 regions were amplified from RNA transcripts. For the first round of RT-PCR on the TCR CDR3, the HTBI primer set was used together with the Qiagen OneStep RT-PCR kit. TCRdb trimmed public reads at Q25 via fastp, called clones via MiXCR and kept in-frame beta chains. Each entry merges the rows of one CDR3 protein and shows their most common DNA and genes. This sample holds 300,000 to 400,000 distinct CDR3 sequences; 15% to 20% were observed only once. The leading ten clones occupy 35% to 45% of the sample. Sequencing was performed on blood. The origin of the receptors is a young man with Graves' ophthalmopathy.

This clonotype was detected ten times or more. J is TRBJ2-4 and V is TRBV2; D is perhaps TRBD2 (6 bases). The germline V gene encodes CDR1 SNHLY and CDR2 FYNNEI. The CDR3 has 16 residues. The V end was cut by 5 bases, the J end by 0 bases, with 14 bases between. The CDR3 loop is CASSLMEGIAKNIQYF. CDR3 bases: TGTGCCAGCAGTCTAATGGAGGGGATAGCCAAAAACATTCAGTACTTC.

The chain uses TRBV2 and TRBJ1-5, with 8 bases fitting TRBD1. J lost 0 bases, V lost 3 bases, and 4 bases had no gene match. The germline V gene has CDR1 SNHLY and CDR2 FYNNEI. CDR3 size: 16 residues. The CDR3 nucleotides read TGTGCCAGCAGTGACGGGACAGGCCATAGCAATCAGCCCCAGCATTTT. Encoded protein: CASSDGTGHSNQPQHF.

This clonotype was seen more than once but under ten times. The rearrangement uses TRBV18 and TRBJ2-5, with 11 positions matching TRBD1. CDR3 length: 16 residues. V trimming: 0 bases; J trimming: 4 bases; junction bases outside the gene matches: 4. CDR1 and CDR2 from the germline V gene are KGHSH and LQKENI. CDR3 nucleotide sequence: TGTGCCAGCTCACCACCCTCCGGGACAGGGGGAGAGACCCAGTACTTC. Protein: CASSPPSGTGGETQYF.

This chain joins TRBV28 and TRBJ2-7, with D possibly being TRBD1 or TRBD2 (5 bases each). The CDR3 is 16 amino acids. Germline V CDR1 and CDR2: MDHEN, SYDVKM. Trimming removed 7 bases at V and 2 bases at J, with 21 bases between. The CDR3, as DNA: TGTGCCAGCATCGCCCCCGGGGCCCAAACCCCCTACGAGCAGTACTTC. Translated, it gives CASIAPGAQTPYEQYF. The variable domain in full, with the rest retrieved from reference TRBV28 and TRBJ2-7, is DVKVTQSSRYLVKRTGEKVFLECVQDMDHENMFWYRQDPGLGLRLIYFSYDVKMKEKGDIPEGYSVSREKKERFSLILESASTNQTSMYLCASIAPGAQTPYEQYFGPGTRLTVT.

This sequence joins TRBV10-1 and TRBJ2-1; 10 bases fit TRBD2. Germline assignment: CDR1 WNHNN and CDR2 SYGVQD (reference sequence). The V segment lost 8 bases and the J segment 6 bases; nucleotides outside the gene matches: 10. This CDR3 has 15 residues. CDR3 in DNA: TGCGCCAGCGGGGCGATAGCGGGGGGCCTCAATGAGCAGTTCTTC. The encoded protein is CASGAIAGGLNEQFF.

J is TRBJ1-5 and V is TRBV27; D is uncertain. CDR3 length equals 14 residues. V was shortened by 1 base and J by 7 bases, with 11 bases between the two germline ends. Looked up from germline, CDR1 is MNHEY and CDR2 is SMNVEV (reference sequence). In DNA form, the CDR3 reads TGTGCCAGCAGTTTATTTGGAGGGAACCAGCCCCAGCATTTT. Translated, it gives CASSLFGGNQPQHF.

This clonotype has only a few counts. The chain is built from TRBV28 and TRBJ1-5; 7 nucleotides align to TRBD1. Looked up from germline, CDR1 is MDHEN and CDR2 is SYDVKM. The CDR3 has 16 amino acids. J was trimmed by 3 bases and V by 6 bases; bases with no gene match: 11. CDR3 loop: CASRMTTGFPNQPQHF. CDR3 in DNA: TGTGCCAGCAGAATGACGACAGGGTTCCCCAATCAGCCCCAGCATTTT.

The chain links TRBV12-3 or TRBV12-4 to TRBJ2-2, with 8 bases aligning to TRBD2. V shed 5 bases and J 7 bases; nucleotides not matched to a gene: 9. The CDR3 is made up of 15 amino acids. The CDR3 region is CASSRDRGGSGELFF. Written as DNA, the CDR3 is TGTGCCAGCAGTCGAGACCGGGGGGGGAGCGGGGAGCTGTTTTTT.

This chain joins TRBV5-4 and TRBJ2-1, with TRBD2 identical over 7 bases. The CDR3 runs to 14 residues. The ends lost 4 bases at V and 5 bases at J; junction bases unmatched: 6. Germline CDR1 is SGHNT and CDR2 is YYREEE (reference sequence). The CDR3, as DNA: TGTGCCAGCAGCGATCAGGCGGGGGACAATGAGCAGTTCTTC. This gives the protein CASSDQAGDNEQFF.

There are a few counts of this clonotype. J is TRBJ2-7 and V is TRBV7-3; 15 nucleotides match TRBD2. Germline V CDR1 and CDR2: SGHTA, FQGTGA. This CDR3 comprises 18 residues. Germline trimming cut 5 bases from V and 2 bases from J; bases unmatched to any gene: 10. The CDR3 DNA sequence: TGTGCCAGCAGCGAAACCGGGACTAGCGGGGGGAACACCTACGAGCAGTACTTC. The encoded protein is CASSETGTSGGNTYEQYF.

A few counts support this clonotype. J is TRBJ2-7 and V is TRBV5-1; TRBD1 aligns across 8 bases. The CDR3 is 14 amino acids. CDR1 SGHRS and CDR2 YFSETQ come from the germline V gene. Trimming took 0 bases from V and 6 from J; bases not matched to a gene: 5. The CDR3 nucleotides read TGCGCCAGCAGCTTGGGACAGGGGATCCCCGAGCAGTACTTC. It codes for CASSLGQGIPEQYF.

The genes are TRBV7-2 and TRBJ2-1, with TRBD2 matching over 7 bases. The trim removed 4 bases at V and 10 bases at J, leaving 13 bases unmatched. This CDR3 spans 15 amino acids. Germline loops: CDR1 SGHTA, CDR2 FQGNSA. This chain's CDR3 is CASSWGGGAGGEQFF. CDR3 in DNA: TGTGCCAGCAGCTGGGGGGGGGGAGCCGGGGGGGAGCAGTTCTTC.

This clonotype has at least ten counts. The CDR3 nucleotides are TGTGCCAGCAGCTTCCAACAGGGGGGCACTGAAGCTTTCTTT. This gives the protein CASSFQQGGTEAFF. The chain carries TRBV11-2 and TRBJ1-1; 8 nucleotides agree with TRBD1. V was pared by 3 bases and J by 4 bases, with 4 bases of the junction left unmatched. The CDR3 is made up of 14 amino acids. Looked up from germline, CDR1 is SGHAT and CDR2 is FQNNGV.

The chain links TRBV18 to TRBJ1-1; D not certain. V was trimmed by 4 bases and J by 2 bases, leaving 17 bases between them. The germline V gene has CDR1 KGHSH and CDR2 LQKENI. The CDR3 spans 16 residues. This CDR3 is CASSRGLLGLNTEAFF. CDR3 bases: TGTGCCAGCTCACGAGGTCTCCTGGGGTTAAACACTGAAGCTTTCTTT.